This T cell receptor beta chain is drawn from a study of blood T cells in healthy people across ages. Findings and caveats of the study: The percentage of naive T cells correlated strongly with TCR beta diversity.

Together with a sample-barcoded 5' primer, a J-beta primer mix was included in a second PCR lasting about 7 to 12 cycles. TCRdb re-called the 5' RACE reads with MiXCR, one entry per CDR3 protein. The repertoire holds under 850,000 distinct CDR3 sequences, with 35% to 40% as singletons. Per the germline V gene, CDR1 is MNHEY and CDR2 is SVGAGI. This CDR3 is built from 12 residues. Deletions cut 8 bases from V and 9 bases from J, with 16 bases between. Notes on this clonotype: Its antigen is undetermined. A much larger clone lies a single base off, so this may be a read error.

This receptor was identified in a young man in good health. The specimen was blood. The chain links TRBV6-5 to TRBJ1-2; maybe TRBD1 (6 bases). CDR3 bases: TGTGCCAGCGGTACGACAGGTTTTAGCTACACCTTC. Translating gives CASGTTGFSYTF.